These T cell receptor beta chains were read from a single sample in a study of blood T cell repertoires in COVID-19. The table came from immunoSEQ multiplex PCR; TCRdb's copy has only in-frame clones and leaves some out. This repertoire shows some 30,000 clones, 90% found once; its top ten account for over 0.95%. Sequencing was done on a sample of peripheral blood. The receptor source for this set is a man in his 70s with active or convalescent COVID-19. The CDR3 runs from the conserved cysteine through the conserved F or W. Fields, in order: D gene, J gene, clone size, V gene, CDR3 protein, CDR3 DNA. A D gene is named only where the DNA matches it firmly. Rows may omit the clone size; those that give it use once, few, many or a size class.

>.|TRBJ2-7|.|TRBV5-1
CASTPTAISYEQYF
TGCGCCAGCACACCTACTGCCATATCCTACGAGCAGTACTTC
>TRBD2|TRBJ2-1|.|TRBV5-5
CASTYRTSGRYNEQFF
TGTGCCAGCACCTATCGGACTAGCGGGAGATACAATGAGCAGTTCTTC
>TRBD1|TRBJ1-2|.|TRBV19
CASSIGAGGLYGYTF
TGTGCCAGTAGTATAGGAGCAGGGGGCCTCTATGGCTACACCTTC
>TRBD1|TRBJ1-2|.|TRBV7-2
CASSSGTGGNYGYTF
TGTGCCAGCAGCTCCGGGACAGGGGGCAACTATGGCTACACCTTC
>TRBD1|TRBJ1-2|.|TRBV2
CASRDRGPGYTF
TGTGCCAGCCGGGACAGGGGGCCTGGCTACACCTTC
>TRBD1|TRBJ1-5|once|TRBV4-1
CASSPGQGSYSNQPQHF
TGCGCCAGCAGCCCGGGACAGGGTTCGTATAGCAATCAGCCCCAGCATTTT
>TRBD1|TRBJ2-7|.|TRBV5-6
CASSFLGQGINEQYF
TGTGCCAGCAGCTTCTTGGGACAGGGGATAAACGAGCAGTACTTC
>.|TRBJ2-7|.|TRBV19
CASSPSGSLSYEQYF
TGTGCCAGTAGTCCCTCGGGATCACTCTCCTACGAGCAGTACTTC
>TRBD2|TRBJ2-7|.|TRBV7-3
CASSPQAGGTYEQYF
TGTGCCAGCAGCCCCCAAGCGGGGGGTACCTACGAGCAGTACTTC
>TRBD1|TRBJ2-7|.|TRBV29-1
CSVGTGGREQYF
TGCAGCGTTGGGACAGGGGGCCGCGAGCAGTACTTC
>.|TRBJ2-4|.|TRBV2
CASRYRDGNIQYF
TGTGCCAGCAGGTACAGGGACGGAAACATTCAGTACTTC
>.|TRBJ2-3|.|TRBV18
CASSPLTSTDTQYF
TGTGCCAGCTCACCGCTTACTAGCACAGATACGCAGTATTTT
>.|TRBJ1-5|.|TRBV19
CASEGRGGGNQPQHF
TGTGCCAGTGAAGGGAGGGGAGGCGGCAATCAGCCCCAGCATTTT